This entry lists 17 T cell receptor beta chains sequenced from one sample in a study of tissue T cells after allogeneic stem cell transplantation. Sequencing used immunoSEQ multiplex PCR; TCRdb keeps in-frame clones, though not all of them. There are about 4,000 clones in the sample; around 45% occur only once, and 25% to 35% lies in the top ten. The time point here: mouse harvest day 14 after allogeneic transplant. Tail vein injection delivered 10^7 T-cell-depleted bone marrow cells and 10^6 splenic CD5+ T cells. Sequenced sample: gut tissue. The receptors were gathered from a female BALB/c mouse given C57BL/6 T cells with graft-versus-host disease after an allogeneic hematopoietic cell transplant.

This clone was observed once. Gene names and germline match the mouse. The observed sequence ends 1 residue before the CDR3 terminus, with the missing tail filled in from the germline J gene. The rearrangement links TRBV13-2 to TRBJ2-4; the D gene is possibly TRBD2 (7 bases). Germline lookup yields CDR1 NNHNN and CDR2 SYGAGS (reference sequence). The CDR3 runs to 14 residues. Trimming took off 1 base at V and 8 bases at J, with 14 bases between the two ends. CDR3 bases read: TGTGCCAGCGGTGATCTGGACGGGGGGCGCACCTTGTAC. This sequence encodes CASGDLDGGRTLY. The full-length CDR3 reads as CASGDLDGGRTLYF.

Comments on this clone: Mouse germline and gene names are used. Coverage ceases 1 residue before the CDR3 finishes, and the germline J gene fills in the end. The gene calls are TRBV13-2 and TRBJ2-5, with a possible D match to TRBD1 (5 bases). The CDR3 runs 13 residues. The germline V gene encodes CDR1 NNHNN and CDR2 SYGAGS (reference sequence). V was clipped by 2 bases and J by 3 bases, with 7 bases between them. The CDR3 DNA, read in part, is TGTGCCAGCGGTGAAGGACAACAAGACACCCAGTAC. It translates to CASGEGQQDTQY. The entire CDR3 is CASGEGQQDTQYF.

Remarks on this clone: Germline and genes: mouse. Read coverage stops 1 residue before the CDR3 terminus; the germline J gene supplies the remainder. The V gene is TRBV1, the J gene TRBJ1-5; D gene uncertain. The CDR3 is 13 amino acids. Trimming shortened V by 0 bases and J by 4 bases, and 4 bases separated the two germline ends. Germline CDR1 NSQYPW, CDR2 LRSPGD (reference sequence). The CDR3 sequence is CTCSADRNQAPLF. The part of the CDR3 DNA that was read is TGCACCTGCAGTGCAGACAGGAACCAGGCTCCGCTT.

Remarks on this clone: Genes and germline come from the mouse. The read ends 1 residue early relative to the CDR3; the germline J gene fills the gap. The chain combines TRBV3 with TRBJ1-5; D remains ambiguous. The V gene's germline CDR1 is SNHLY and CDR2 FYNGKV (reference sequence). Trimming removed 0 bases from V and 6 bases from J, with 3 bases in between. The CDR3 totals 12 residues. CDR3 loop: CASSLAGQAPLF. The sequenced CDR3 bases are TGTGCCAGCAGCTTAGCCGGCCAGGCTCCGCTT.

With regard to this clone: Genes here carry mouse names. Read sequence stops 1 residue before the CDR3 end, and the germline J gene provides the missing end. This chain uses TRBV31 with TRBJ2-7, with TRBD2 matching 10 bases. The CDR3 runs 14 residues. From germline, CDR1 is GKSSPN and CDR2 SITVG. Trimming at V came to 1 base and at J to 3 bases, leaving 3 bases not matched to a gene. The sequenced part of the CDR3 DNA is TGTGCCTGGAGTCACGGACTGGGGGACTATGAACAGTAC. Amino acids: CAWSHGLGDYEQY. The CDR3, in full, reads CAWSHGLGDYEQYF.

This clone is labeled as medium-sized. Genes and germline are mouse. The read terminates 1 residue ahead of where the CDR3 ends, so the germline J gene completes it. The genes are TRBV13-2 and TRBJ2-5; 8 bases match TRBD2. Germline V gene sequence: CDR1 NNHNN, CDR2 SYGAGS (reference sequence). V shed 1 base and J 6 bases; nucleotides not matched to a gene: 4. This CDR3 has 14 residues. The sequenced part of the CDR3 DNA is TGTGCCAGCGGTGATCGGGGGGGCGGGGACACCCAGTAC. Its protein is CASGDRGGGDTQY. The whole CDR3 region reads CASGDRGGGDTQYF.

A word on this clone: Each gene name is a mouse one. From the germline J gene comes the end of the CDR3, since the read stops 1 residue before it. The J gene is TRBJ1-4, the V gene TRBV23; no check of the table's D call, TRBD1, against the DNA was made. The length of the CDR3 is 14 residues. The V gene's germline CDR1 is KGHTA and CDR2 FQNQQP. The CDR3 protein is CSSSQSNSNERLFF. CDR3 DNA (partial): TGCTCCAGCAGTCAATCCAATTCCAACGAAAGATTATTT.

This clone was counted only a few times. The gene symbols are mouse symbols. Read coverage stops 1 residue before the CDR3 terminus; the germline J gene supplies the remainder. Other nucleotide sequences in the sample specify the same CDR3. The chain carries TRBV26 and TRBJ2-7; D remains ambiguous. Trimming removed 2 bases from V and 3 bases from J, with 5 bases in between. This CDR3 is 12 amino acids long. The germline V gene has CDR1 KGHPV and CDR2 FQNQEV (reference sequence). The CDR3 spells CASSLDNYEQYF. CDR3 DNA, as far as it was read: TGTGCCAGCAGTCTGGACAACTATGAACAGTAC. Filled out from reference TRBV26 and TRBJ2-7, the complete variable domain reads NSKVIQTPRYLVKGQGQKAKMRCIPEKGHPVVFWYQQNKNNEFKFLINFQNQEVLQQIDMTEKRFSAECPSNSPCSLEIQSSEAGDSALYLCASSLDNYEQYFGPGTRLTVL.

Concerning this clone itself: Gene names and germline match the mouse. The read is 1 residue too short to cover the CDR3 end, so that end is filled in from the germline J gene. The chain joins TRBV26 to TRBJ2-2, with 9 positions matching TRBD2. CDR3 length: 15 amino acids. Germline V gives CDR1 KGHPV, CDR2 FQNQEV (reference sequence). Trimming at V came to 6 bases and at J to 0 bases, leaving 2 bases not matched to a gene. CDR3 DNA, as far as it was read: TGTGCCAGCAGCCGGGACTGGGCAAACACCGGGCAGCTCTAC. This sequence encodes CASSRDWANTGQLY. The whole CDR3 sequence reads CASSRDWANTGQLYF. Full variable domain (outside the CDR3, taken from reference TRBV26 and TRBJ2-2): NSKVIQTPRYLVKGQGQKAKMRCIPEKGHPVVFWYQQNKNNEFKFLINFQNQEVLQQIDMTEKRFSAECPSNSPCSLEIQSSEAGDSALYLCASSRDWANTGQLYFGEGSKLTVL.

Concerning this clone: Here the gene names and germline are mouse. The read terminates 1 residue before the CDR3 end, so the remaining end is supplied by the germline J gene. The chain combines TRBV12-2 with TRBJ2-3, with TRBD2 matching 10 bases. Germline V CDR1 and CDR2: SGHLS, HYDKME. V was clipped by 0 bases and J by 4 bases; unmatched bases: 3. The CDR3 has 15 residues. The CDR3 region is CASSLLGGRPETLYF. CDR3 bases read: TGTGCCAGCTCTCTCCTGGGGGGGCGACCAGAAACGCTGTAT.

This clone qualifies as medium-sized. The gene names given are mouse names. The covered CDR3 bases are TGTGCCAGCACCGACTGGGGGGGCGCCGGATTTGAACAGTAC. The encoded protein is CASTDWGGAGFEQY. The entire CDR3 protein reads CASTDWGGAGFEQYF. The chain is built from TRBV14 and TRBJ2-7; TRBD2 agrees at 12 bases. The missing CDR3 end, 1 residue past where the read stops, is filled in from the germline J gene. V lost 6 bases to trimming and J lost 6 bases; unmatched junction nucleotides: 10. The germline gives CDR1 SGHDT, CDR2 FRDEAV. This CDR3 spans 15 amino acids.

Regarding this clone: The gene symbols are mouse symbols. The observed sequence ends 1 residue before the CDR3 terminus, with the missing tail filled in from the germline J gene. The gene calls are TRBV3 and TRBJ2-4, with TRBD2 identical over 9 bases. CDR1 is SNHLY, CDR2 FYNGKV, per germline (reference sequence). The CDR3 runs to 17 residues. V dropped 2 bases and J dropped 3; count of bases not matched to a gene: 9. CDR3 region: CASSLSWGGAGQNTLYF. CDR3 bases read: TGTGCCAGCAGCTTAAGTTGGGGGGGCGCGGGACAAAACACCTTGTAC.

With respect to this clone: Mouse names are used for the genes. The read gets to within 1 residue of the CDR3 end, and the germline J gene fills in the rest. This sequence joins TRBV23 and TRBJ1-1. Germline V gene lookup returns CDR1 KGHTA and CDR2 FQNQQP. This CDR3 contains 13 residues. The CDR3: CSSSQTMNTEVFF. Partial CDR3 DNA: TGCTCCAGCAGTCAAACCATGAACACAGAAGTCTTC. The full variable domain, rest sourced from reference TRBV23 and TRBJ1-1, is DAAVTQKPRYLIKMKGQEAEMKCIPEKGHTAVFWYQQKQSKELKFLIYFQNQQPLDQIDMVKERFSAVCPSSSLCSLGIRTCEAEDSALYLCSSSQTMNTEVFFGKGTRLTVV.

As regards this clone: All gene names here are mouse names. Read data end 1 residue before the CDR3 end; the end is taken from the germline J gene. The chain carries TRBV26 and TRBJ2-3, with D possibly TRBD2 on 5 matching bases. Germline CDR1 is KGHPV and CDR2 is FQNQEV (reference sequence). The CDR3 totals 14 residues. V lost 1 base, J lost 4 bases, and 9 bases lay in between. The part of the CDR3 DNA that was read is TGTGCCAGCAGTCTGTATGCTGGGTCAGAAACGCTGTAT. Translating gives CASSLYAGSETLY. The entire CDR3 reads CASSLYAGSETLYF.

This clone appeared once. Gene names denote mouse genes. The read is 1 residue too short to cover the CDR3 end, so that end is filled in from the germline J gene. The V and J genes are TRBV13-1 and TRBJ1-3; D perhaps matches TRBD1 (5 bases). Germline-derived CDR1 and CDR2 are NSHNY and SYGAGN. Between the trimmed V and J ends, which lost 3 bases and 0 bases, there was a span of 10 bases. The CDR3 loop spans 15 amino acids. The part of the CDR3 DNA that was read is TGTGCCAGCAGTGGGGGGTCCCATTCTGGAAATACGCTCTAT. Translating gives CASSGGSHSGNTLY. The entire CDR3 reads CASSGGSHSGNTLYF.

Regarding this clone: Gene names denote mouse genes. Read coverage stops 1 residue before the CDR3 terminus; the germline J gene supplies the remainder. J is TRBJ2-5 and V is TRBV12-2; D is perhaps TRBD2 (6 bases). V dropped 3 bases and J dropped 0 bases, with 12 bases sitting between them. Looked up from germline, CDR1 is SGHLS and CDR2 is HYDKME. The CDR3 is 15 residues long. CDR3 DNA (partial): TGTGCCAGCTCTTCCCGGGGGGTTAACCAAGACACCCAGTAC. Amino acid sequence: CASSSRGVNQDTQY. The whole CDR3 protein reads CASSSRGVNQDTQYF.

Turning to this clone: Gene and germline names: mouse. Sequencing ends 1 residue short of the CDR3 end; the germline J gene provides the rest. The V call is TRBV12-2, the J call TRBJ1-6, with TRBD1 matching 7 bases. TRBJ1-6 is placed among ORFs of uncertain function. V dropped 4 bases and J dropped 5; count of bases not matched to a gene: 4. The CDR3 consists of 14 residues. Per the germline V gene, CDR1 is SGHLS and CDR2 is HYDKME. The CDR3 protein is CASSAGTDNSPLYF. The part of the CDR3 DNA that was read is TGTGCCAGCTCCGCCGGGACAGATAATTCGCCCCTCTAC.